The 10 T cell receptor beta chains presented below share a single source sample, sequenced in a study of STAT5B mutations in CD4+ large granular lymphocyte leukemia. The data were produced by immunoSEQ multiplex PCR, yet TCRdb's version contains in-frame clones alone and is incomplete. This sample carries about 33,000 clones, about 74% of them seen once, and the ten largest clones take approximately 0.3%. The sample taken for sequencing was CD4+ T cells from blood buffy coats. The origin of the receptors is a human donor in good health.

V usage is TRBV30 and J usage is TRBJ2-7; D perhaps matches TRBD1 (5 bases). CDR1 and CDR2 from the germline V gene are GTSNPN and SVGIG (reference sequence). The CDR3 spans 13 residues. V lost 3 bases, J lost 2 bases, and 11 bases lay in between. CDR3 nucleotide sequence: TGTGCCTGGAGCGCCACAGGTCCCTACGAGCAGTACTTC. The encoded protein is CAWSATGPYEQYF.

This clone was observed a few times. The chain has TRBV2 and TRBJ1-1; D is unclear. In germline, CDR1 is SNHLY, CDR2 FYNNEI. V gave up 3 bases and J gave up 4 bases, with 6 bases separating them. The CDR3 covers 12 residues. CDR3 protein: CASSDWGTEAFF. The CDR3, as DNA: TGTGCCAGCAGTGATTGGGGCACTGAAGCTTTCTTT.

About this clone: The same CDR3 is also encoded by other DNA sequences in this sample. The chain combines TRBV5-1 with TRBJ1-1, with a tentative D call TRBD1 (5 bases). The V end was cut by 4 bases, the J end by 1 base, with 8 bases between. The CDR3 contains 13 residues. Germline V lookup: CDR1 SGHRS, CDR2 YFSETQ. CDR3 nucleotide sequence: TGCGCCAGCAGCCTTACAGGGAACACTGAAGCTTTCTTT. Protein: CASSLTGNTEAFF.

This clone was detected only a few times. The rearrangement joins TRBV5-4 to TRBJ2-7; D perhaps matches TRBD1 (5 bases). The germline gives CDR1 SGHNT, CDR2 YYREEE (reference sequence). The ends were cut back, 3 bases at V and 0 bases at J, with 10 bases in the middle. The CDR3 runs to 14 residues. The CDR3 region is CASSSPTDSYEQYF. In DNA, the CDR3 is TGTGCCAGCAGCTCGCCGACAGACTCCTACGAGCAGTACTTC.

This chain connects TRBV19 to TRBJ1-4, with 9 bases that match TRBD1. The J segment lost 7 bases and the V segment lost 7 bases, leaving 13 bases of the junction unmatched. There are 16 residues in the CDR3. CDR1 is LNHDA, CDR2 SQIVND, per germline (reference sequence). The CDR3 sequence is CASMGDRVAAGEKLFF. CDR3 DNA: TGTGCCAGTATGGGGGACAGGGTCGCTGCAGGTGAAAAACTGTTTTTT.

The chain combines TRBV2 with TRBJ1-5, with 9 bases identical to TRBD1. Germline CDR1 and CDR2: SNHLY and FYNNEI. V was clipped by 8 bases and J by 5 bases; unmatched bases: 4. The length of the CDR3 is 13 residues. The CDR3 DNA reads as TGTGCCAGCGGACAGGGGCCCTATCAGCCCCAGCATTTT. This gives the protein CASGQGPYQPQHF.

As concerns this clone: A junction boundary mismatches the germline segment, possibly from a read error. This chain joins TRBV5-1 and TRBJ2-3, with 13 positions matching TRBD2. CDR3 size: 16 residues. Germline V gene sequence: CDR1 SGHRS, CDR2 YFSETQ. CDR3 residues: CASSPRLAGGTDTQYF. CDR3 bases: TGCGCCAGCAGCCCGAGACTAGCGGGGGGCACTGATACGCAGTATTTT.

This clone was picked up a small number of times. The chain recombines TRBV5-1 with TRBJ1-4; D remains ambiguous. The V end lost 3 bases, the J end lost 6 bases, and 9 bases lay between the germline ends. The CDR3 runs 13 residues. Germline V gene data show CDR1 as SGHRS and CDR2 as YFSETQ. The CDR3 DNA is TGCGCCAGCAGCTGGGAAGTAGATGAAAAACTGTTTTTT. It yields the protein CASSWEVDEKLFF.

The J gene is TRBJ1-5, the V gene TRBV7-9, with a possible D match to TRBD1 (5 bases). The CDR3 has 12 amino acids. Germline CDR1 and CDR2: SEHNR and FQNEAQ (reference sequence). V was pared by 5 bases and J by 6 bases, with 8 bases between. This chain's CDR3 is CASSQGRQPQHF. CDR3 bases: TGTGCCAGCAGCCAGGGACGTCAGCCCCAGCATTTT. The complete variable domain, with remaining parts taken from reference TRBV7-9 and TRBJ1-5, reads DTGVSQNPRHKITKRGQNVTFRCDPISEHNRLYWYRQTLGQGPEFLTYFQNEAQLEKSRLLSDRFSAERPKGSFSTLEIQRTEQGDSAMYLCASSQGRQPQHFGDGTRLSIL.

CDR3 DNA: TGTGCCAGTAGCAGAGGGGTAGGGCCCCAGCATTTT. It codes for CASSRGVGPQHF. The rearrangement links TRBV19 to TRBJ1-5, with D possibly TRBD1 on 5 matching bases. Germline loops: CDR1 LNHDA, CDR2 SQIVND (reference sequence). V was trimmed by 6 bases and J by 9 bases, leaving 12 bases between them. The CDR3 covers 12 residues.